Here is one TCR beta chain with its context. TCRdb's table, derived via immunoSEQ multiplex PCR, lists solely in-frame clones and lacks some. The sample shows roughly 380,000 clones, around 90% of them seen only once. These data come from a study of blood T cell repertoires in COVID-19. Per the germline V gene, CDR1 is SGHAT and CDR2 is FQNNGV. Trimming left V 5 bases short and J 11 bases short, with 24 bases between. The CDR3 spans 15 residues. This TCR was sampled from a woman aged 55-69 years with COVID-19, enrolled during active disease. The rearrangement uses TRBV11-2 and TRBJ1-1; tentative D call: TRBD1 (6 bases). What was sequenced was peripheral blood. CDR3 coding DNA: TGTGCCAGCAGCCCTTTCACCGGGACACTTGACTCGGCTTTCTTT. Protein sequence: CASSPFTGTLDSAFF.